These 2 T cell receptor beta chains were all obtained from the same sample, sequenced in a study of sequential checkpoint blockade in melanoma. Profiled with immunoSEQ multiplex PCR; TCRdb holds only in-frame clones, not every one. The sample consists of roughly 5,300 clones, around a quarter of them appearing once. Treatment described: randomized to nivolumab then ipilimumab (arm A) or the reverse (arm B). The specimen was tumor tissue (inferred from file names), collected from a patient given nivolumab and ipilimumab in sequence. The receptors stem from a human donor with melanoma.

This clone has a handful of counts. It is unclear where the CDR3 begins or ends on the DNA, so no DNA is shown, and the CDR3 is as TCRdb lists it. The J gene is TRBJ2-7, the V gene TRBV7-5; the table's D call TRBD2 went unverified against the DNA. TRBV7-5 is given as a pseudogene. The CDR3 totals 17 residues, both ends included. CDR3 sequence reads: CASSLVASGSSSYEQYF.

By sample fraction, this clone is medium-sized. The V and J genes are TRBV11-3 and TRBJ1-6, with 7 bases identical to TRBD1. The V gene end was trimmed by 5 bases and the J gene end by 0 bases; junction bases not matched to a gene: 7. The CDR3 contains 17 residues. Germline V gives CDR1 SGHNT, CDR2 YENEEA. DNA of the CDR3: TGTGCCAGCAGCCCCCCGGACAGGAACTCCTATAATTCACCCCTCCACTTT. Translating it yields CASSPPDRNSYNSPLHF.